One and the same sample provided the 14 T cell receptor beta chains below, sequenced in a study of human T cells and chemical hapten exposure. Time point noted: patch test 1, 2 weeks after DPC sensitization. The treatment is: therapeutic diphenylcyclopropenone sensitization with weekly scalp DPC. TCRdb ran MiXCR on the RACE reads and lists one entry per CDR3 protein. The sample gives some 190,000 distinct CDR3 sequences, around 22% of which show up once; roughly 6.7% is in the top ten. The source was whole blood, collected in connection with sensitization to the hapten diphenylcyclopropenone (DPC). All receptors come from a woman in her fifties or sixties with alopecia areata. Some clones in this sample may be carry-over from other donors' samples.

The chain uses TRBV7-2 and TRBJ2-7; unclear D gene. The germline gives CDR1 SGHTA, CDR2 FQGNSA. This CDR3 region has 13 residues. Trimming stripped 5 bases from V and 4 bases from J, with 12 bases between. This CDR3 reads CASSPPTRYEQYF. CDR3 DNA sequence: TGTGCCAGCAGCCCCCCGACCCGATACGAGCAGTACTTC.

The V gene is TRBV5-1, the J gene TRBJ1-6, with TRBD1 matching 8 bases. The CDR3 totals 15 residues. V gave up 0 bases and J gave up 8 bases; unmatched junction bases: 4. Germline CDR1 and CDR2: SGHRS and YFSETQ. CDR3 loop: CASSLETGEHSPLHF. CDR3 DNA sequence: TGCGCCAGCAGCTTGGAGACAGGGGAGCATTCACCCCTCCACTTT. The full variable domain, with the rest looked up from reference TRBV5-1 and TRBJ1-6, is KAGVTQTPRYLIKTRGQQVTLSCSPISGHRSVSWYQQTPGQGLQFLFEYFSETQRNKGNFPGRFSGRQFSNSRSEMNVSTLELGDSALYLCASSLETGEHSPLHFGNGTRLTVT.

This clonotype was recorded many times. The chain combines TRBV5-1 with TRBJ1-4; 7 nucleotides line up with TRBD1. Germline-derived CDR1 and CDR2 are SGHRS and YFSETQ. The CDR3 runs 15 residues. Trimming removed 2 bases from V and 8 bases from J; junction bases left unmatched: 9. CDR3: CASSLVRQGSEKLFF. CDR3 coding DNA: TGCGCCAGCAGCTTAGTGAGACAGGGAAGCGAAAAACTGTTTTTT. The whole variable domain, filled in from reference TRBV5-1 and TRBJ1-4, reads KAGVTQTPRYLIKTRGQQVTLSCSPISGHRSVSWYQQTPGQGLQFLFEYFSETQRNKGNFPGRFSGRQFSNSRSEMNVSTLELGDSALYLCASSLVRQGSEKLFFGSGTQLSVL.

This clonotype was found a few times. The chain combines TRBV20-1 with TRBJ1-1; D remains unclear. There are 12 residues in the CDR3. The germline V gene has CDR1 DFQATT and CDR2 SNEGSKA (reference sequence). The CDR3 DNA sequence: TGCAGCGGGGTACTCATGTCCACTGAAGCTTTCTTT. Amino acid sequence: CSGVLMSTEAFF.

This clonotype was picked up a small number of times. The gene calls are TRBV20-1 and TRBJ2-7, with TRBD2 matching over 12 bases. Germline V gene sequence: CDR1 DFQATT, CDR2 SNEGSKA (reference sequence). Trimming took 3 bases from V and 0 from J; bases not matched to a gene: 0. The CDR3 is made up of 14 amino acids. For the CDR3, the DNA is TGCAGTGCTAGGACTAGCGGGAGCTCCTACGAGCAGTACTTC. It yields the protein CSARTSGSSYEQYF.

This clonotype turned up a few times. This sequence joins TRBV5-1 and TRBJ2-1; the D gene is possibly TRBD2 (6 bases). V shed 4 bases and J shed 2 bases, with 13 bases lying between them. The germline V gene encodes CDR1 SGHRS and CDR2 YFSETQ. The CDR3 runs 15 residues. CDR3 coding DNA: TGCGCCAGCAGCGACCCTAGCGTTCCCTACAATGAGCAGTTCTTC. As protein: CASSDPSVPYNEQFF.

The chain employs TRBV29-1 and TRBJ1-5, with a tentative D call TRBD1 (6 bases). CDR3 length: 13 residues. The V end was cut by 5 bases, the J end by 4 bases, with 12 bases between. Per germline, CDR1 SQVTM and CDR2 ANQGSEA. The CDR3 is CSVTTGFNQPQHF. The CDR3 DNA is TGCAGCGTTACTACAGGGTTTAATCAGCCCCAGCATTTT.

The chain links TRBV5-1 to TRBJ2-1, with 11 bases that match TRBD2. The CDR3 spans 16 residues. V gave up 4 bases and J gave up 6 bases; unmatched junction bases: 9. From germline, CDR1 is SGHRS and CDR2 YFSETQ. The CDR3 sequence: CASSITLGTSGNEQFF. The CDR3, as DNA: TGCGCCAGCAGCATCACCCTCGGGACTAGCGGCAATGAGCAGTTCTTC.

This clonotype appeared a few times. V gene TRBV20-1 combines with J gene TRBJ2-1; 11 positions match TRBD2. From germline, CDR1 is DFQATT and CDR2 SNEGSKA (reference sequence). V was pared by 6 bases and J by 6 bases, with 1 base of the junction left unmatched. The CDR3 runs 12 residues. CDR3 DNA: TGCAGTGCCGGGACTAGCGGCAATGAGCAGTTCTTC. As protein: CSAGTSGNEQFF.

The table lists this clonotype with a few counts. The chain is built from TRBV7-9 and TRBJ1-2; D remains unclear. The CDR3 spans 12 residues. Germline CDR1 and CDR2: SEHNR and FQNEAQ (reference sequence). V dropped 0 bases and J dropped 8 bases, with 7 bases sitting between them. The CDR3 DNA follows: TGTGCCAGCAGCTTAGCTGGGCAAGGCTACACCTTC. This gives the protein CASSLAGQGYTF. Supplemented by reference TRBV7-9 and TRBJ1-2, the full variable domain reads DTGVSQNPRHKITKRGQNVTFRCDPISEHNRLYWYRQTLGQGPEFLTYFQNEAQLEKSRLLSDRFSAERPKGSFSTLEIQRTEQGDSAMYLCASSLAGQGYTFGSGTRLTVV.

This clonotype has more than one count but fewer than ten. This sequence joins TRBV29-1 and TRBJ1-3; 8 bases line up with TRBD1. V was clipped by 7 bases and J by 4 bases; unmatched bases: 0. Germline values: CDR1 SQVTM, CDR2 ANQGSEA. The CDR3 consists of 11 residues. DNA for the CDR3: TGCAGCGCAGGGGGCGGAAACACCATATATTTT. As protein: CSAGGGNTIYF.

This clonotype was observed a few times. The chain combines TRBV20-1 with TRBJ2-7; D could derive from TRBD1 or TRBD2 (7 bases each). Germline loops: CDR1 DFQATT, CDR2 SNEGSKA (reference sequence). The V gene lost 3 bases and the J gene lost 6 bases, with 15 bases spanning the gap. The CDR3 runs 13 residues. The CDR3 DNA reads TGCAGTGCTAGGAGGGGGCGGGAGTTCGAGCAGTACTTC. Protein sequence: CSARRGREFEQYF.

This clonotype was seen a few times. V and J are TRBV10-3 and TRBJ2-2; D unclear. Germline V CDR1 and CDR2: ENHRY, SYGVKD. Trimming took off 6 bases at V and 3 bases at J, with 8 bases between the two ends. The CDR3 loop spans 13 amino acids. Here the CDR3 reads CAIRDLDTGELFF. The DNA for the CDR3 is TGTGCCATCAGGGATCTTGACACCGGGGAGCTGTTTTTT.

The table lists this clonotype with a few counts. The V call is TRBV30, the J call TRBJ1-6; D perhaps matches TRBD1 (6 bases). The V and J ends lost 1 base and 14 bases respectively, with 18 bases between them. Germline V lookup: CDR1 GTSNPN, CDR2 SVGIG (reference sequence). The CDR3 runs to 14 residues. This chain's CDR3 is CAWSAEPGQGTLHF. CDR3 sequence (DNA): TGTGCCTGGAGTGCCGAACCGGGACAAGGGACCCTCCACTTT.